The clone carrying this TCR beta chain showed up many times. This sample was taken from a study of T cell repertoires in cytomegalovirus infection. For the study at large: Public TCR beta signature analysis indicated the presence of both CMV infection and matching HLA type.

CDR1 is SQVTM and CDR2 is ANQGSEA in the germline V gene. Trimming took off 6 bases at V and 0 bases at J, with 11 bases between the two ends. The CDR3 extends over 13 amino acids. TCRdb itself ran the reads through MiXCR, one entry per CDR3 protein. The sample yields fewer than 250,000 distinct CDR3 sequences, more than 9% seen once. Sequencing was carried out using PBMCs. The receptor was isolated from a human donor in good health (CMV status not recorded). Some clones in this sample may be carry-over from other donors' samples. This sequence joins TRBV29-1 and TRBJ1-1, with D tentatively TRBD1 (6 bases). The DNA for the CDR3 is TGCAGCGTGCGAAACAGGGTGAACACTGAAGCTTTCTTT. It codes for CSVRNRVNTEAFF.